This T cell receptor beta chain was found in a study of T cell changes during pregnancy in multiple sclerosis. Clones were read by immunoSEQ multiplex PCR, and TCRdb kept only the in-frame ones, dropping some. The repertoire holds about 34,000 clones, with roughly 93% as singletons. CDR1 and CDR2 (germline): MDHEN, SYDVKM. V dropped 3 bases and J dropped 4; count of bases not matched to a gene: 10. The CDR3 consists of 16 residues. The rearrangement links TRBV28 to TRBJ2-7, with 9 bases identical to TRBD1. This sample comprised peripheral blood, obtained in the second trimester of pregnancy. The sequence derives from a female donor in good health, enrolled as a control in a pregnancy study. The DNA of the CDR3 is TGTGCCAGCAGTTTTCTCGTCGGACAGGGGACATACGAGCAGTACTTC. Translation gives CASSFLVGQGTYEQYF.